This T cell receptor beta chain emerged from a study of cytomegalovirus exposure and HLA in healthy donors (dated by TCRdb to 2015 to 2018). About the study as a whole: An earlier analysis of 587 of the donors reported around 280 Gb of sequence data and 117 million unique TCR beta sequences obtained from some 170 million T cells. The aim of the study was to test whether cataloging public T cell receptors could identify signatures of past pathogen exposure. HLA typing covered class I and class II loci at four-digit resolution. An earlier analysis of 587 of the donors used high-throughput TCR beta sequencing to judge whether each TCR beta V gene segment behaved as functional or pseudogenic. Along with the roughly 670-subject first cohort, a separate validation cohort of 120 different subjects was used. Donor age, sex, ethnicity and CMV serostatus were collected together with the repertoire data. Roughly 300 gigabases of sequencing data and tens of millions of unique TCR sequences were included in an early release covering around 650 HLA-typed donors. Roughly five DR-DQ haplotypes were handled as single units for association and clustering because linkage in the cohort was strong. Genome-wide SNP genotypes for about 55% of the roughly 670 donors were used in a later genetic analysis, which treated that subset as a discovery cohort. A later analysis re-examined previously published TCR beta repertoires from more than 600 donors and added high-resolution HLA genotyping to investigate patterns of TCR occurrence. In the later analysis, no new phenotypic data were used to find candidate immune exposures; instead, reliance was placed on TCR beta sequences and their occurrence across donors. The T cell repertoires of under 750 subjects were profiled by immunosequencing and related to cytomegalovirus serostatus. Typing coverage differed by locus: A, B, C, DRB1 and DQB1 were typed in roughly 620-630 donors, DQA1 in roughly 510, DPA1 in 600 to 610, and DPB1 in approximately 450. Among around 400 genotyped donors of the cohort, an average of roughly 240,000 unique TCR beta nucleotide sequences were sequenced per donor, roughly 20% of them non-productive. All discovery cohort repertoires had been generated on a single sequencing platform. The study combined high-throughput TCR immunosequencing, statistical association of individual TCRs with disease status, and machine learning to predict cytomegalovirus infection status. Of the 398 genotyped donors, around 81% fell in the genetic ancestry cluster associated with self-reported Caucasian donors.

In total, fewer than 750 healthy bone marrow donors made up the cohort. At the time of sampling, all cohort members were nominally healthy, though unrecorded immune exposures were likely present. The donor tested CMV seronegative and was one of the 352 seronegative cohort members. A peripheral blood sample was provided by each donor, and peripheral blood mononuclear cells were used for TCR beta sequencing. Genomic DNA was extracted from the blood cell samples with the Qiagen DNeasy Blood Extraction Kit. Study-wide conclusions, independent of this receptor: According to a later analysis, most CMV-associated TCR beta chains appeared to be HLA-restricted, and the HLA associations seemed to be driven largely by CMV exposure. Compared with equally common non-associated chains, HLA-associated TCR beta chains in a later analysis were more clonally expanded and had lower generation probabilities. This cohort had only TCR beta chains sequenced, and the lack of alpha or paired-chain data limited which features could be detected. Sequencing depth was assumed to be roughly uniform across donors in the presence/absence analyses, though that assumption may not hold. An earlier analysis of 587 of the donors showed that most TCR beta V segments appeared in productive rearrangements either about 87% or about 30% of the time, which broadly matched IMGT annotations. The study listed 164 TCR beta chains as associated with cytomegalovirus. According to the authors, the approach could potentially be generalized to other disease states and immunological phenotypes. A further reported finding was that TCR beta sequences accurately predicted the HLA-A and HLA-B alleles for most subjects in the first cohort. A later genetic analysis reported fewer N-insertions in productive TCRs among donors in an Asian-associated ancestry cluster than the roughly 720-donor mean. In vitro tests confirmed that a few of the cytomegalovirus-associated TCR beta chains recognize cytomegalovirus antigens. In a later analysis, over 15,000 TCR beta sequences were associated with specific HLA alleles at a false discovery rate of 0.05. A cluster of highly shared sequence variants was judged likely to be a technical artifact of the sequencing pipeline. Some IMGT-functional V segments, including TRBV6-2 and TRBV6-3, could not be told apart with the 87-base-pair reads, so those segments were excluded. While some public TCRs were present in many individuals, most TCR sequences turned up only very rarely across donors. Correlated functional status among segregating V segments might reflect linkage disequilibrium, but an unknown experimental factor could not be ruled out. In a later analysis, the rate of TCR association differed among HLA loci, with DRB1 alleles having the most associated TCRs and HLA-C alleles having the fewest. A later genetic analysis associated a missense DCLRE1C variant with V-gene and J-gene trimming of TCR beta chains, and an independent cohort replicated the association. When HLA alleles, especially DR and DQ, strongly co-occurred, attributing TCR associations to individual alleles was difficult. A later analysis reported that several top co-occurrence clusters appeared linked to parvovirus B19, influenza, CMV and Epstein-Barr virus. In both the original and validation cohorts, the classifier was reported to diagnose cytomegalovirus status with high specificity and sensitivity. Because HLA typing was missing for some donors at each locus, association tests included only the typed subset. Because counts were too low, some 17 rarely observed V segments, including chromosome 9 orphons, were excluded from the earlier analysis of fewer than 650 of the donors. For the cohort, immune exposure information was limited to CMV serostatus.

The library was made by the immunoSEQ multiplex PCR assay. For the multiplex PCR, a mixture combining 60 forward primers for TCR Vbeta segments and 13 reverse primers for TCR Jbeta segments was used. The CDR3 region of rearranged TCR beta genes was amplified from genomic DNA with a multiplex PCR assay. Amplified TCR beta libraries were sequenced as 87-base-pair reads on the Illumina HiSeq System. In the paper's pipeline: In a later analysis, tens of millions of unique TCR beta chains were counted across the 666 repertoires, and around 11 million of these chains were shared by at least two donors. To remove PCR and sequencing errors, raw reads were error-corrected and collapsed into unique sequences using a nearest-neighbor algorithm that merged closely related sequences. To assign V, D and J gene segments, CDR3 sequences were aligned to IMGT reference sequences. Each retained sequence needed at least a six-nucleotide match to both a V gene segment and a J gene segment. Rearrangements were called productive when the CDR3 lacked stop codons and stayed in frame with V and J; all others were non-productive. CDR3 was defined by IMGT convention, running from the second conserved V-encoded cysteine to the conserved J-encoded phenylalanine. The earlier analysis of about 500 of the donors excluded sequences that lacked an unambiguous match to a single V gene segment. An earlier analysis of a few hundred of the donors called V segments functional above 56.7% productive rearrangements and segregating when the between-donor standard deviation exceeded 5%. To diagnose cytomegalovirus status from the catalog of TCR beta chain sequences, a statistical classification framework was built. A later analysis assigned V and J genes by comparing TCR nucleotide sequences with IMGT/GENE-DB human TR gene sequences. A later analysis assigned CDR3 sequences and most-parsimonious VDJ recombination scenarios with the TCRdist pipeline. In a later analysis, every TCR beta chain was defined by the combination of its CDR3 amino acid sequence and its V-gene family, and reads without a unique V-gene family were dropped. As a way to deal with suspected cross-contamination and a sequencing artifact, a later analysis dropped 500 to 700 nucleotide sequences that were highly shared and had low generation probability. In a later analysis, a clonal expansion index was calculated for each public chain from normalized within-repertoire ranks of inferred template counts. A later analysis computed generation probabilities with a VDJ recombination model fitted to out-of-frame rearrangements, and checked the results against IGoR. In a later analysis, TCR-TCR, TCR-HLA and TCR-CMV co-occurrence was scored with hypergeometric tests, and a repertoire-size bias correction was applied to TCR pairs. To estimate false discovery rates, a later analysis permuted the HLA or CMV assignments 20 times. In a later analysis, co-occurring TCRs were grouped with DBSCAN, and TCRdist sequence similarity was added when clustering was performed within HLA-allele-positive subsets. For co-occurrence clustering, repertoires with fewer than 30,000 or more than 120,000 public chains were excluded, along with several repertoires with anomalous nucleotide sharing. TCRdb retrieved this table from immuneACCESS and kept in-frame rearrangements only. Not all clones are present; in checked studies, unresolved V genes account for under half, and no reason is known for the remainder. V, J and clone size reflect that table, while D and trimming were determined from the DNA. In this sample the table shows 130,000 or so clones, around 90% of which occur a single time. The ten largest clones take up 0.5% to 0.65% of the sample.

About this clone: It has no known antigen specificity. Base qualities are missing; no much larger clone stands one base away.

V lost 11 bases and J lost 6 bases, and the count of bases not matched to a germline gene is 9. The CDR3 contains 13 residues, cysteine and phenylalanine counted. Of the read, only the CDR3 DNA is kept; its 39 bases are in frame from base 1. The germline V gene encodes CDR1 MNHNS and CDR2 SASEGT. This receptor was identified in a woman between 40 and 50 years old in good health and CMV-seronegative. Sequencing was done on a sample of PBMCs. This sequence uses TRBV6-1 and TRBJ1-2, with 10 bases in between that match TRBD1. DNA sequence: TGTGCCGGACACCGGGACAGGGGAAATGGCTACACCTTC. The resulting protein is CAGHRDRGNGYTF.